What follows are 29 T cell receptor beta chains derived from one specimen sequenced in a study of regulatory T cells in long-lasting Graves disease. The time point denotes: persistent/refractory GD, antithyroid drugs over 5 years with positive TRAb. The TCR library used RNA extracted from PBMCs. CDR3-region Arm-PCR and iRepertoire HTBI primers produced the TCR beta libraries. A single record per CDR3 protein comes from TCRdb applying MiXCR to the multiplex PCR reads. The sample contains 310,000 or so distinct CDR3 sequences, around 20% of which appear only once. Sequenced material: peripheral blood mononuclear cells (PBMCs), taken when the disease was refractory, from a patient treated with antithyroid drugs. The receptors stem from a female donor with Graves disease.

The genes are TRBV12-3 or TRBV12-4 and TRBJ2-2; D not resolved. CDR3 length equals 15 residues. V lost 5 bases and J 2 bases, leaving 12 bases between the germline ends. CDR3 bases: TGTGCCAGCAGTCCAGGACCGAGAAACACCGGGGAGCTGTTTTTT. It codes for CASSPGPRNTGELFF.

This clonotype was seen many times. The CDR3 loop reads CAISESRVARVDEQYF. CDR3 DNA sequence: TGTGCCATCAGTGAGTCGCGAGTAGCTCGGGTTGACGAGCAGTACTTC. The chain couples TRBV10-3 to TRBJ2-7; no definite D call. The V and J ends lost 0 bases and 5 bases respectively, with 17 bases between them. Germline CDR1 and CDR2: ENHRY and SYGVKD. The CDR3 runs to 16 residues.

This clonotype has ten or more counts. V is TRBV12-3 or TRBV12-4 and J is TRBJ1-5; maybe TRBD1 (5 bases). The CDR3 consists of 13 residues. Trimming took off 5 bases at V and 3 bases at J, with 8 bases between the two ends. CDR3 in DNA: TGTGCCAGCAGTCGAGGGACCAATCAGCCCCAGCATTTT. Its protein product is CASSRGTNQPQHF.

The sample holds one count of this clonotype. A much larger clone differs from this one at a single base, so this may be a read error. This chain links TRBV2 with TRBJ2-4; 10 nucleotides line up with TRBD2. Germline values: CDR1 SNHLY, CDR2 FYNNEI. Trimming removed 6 bases from V and 4 bases from J; junction bases left unmatched: 9. CDR3 length: 16 residues. This CDR3 is CASREELAGAKNIQYF. CDR3 sequence (DNA): TGTGCCAGCAGGGAGGAGCTAGCGGGAGCAAAAAACATTCAGTACTTC.

The chain links TRBV20-1 to TRBJ1-1; D unclear. Germline loops: CDR1 DFQATT, CDR2 SNEGSKA (reference sequence). This CDR3 region has 13 residues. Trimming pared 2 bases from V and 1 base from J, leaving 8 bases between. DNA of the CDR3: TGCAGTGCTAGAAGGACGGCGAACACTGAAGCTTTCTTT. Amino acid sequence: CSARRTANTEAFF.

J is TRBJ2-7 and V is TRBV19, with 7 bases lining up with TRBD1. Germline V CDR1 and CDR2: LNHDA, SQIVND (reference sequence). This CDR3 is 15 amino acids long. J gave up 3 bases and V 4 bases, and 9 bases lay outside the gene matches. The CDR3: CASSNPGAGGYEQYF. Here the CDR3 DNA reads TGTGCCAGTAGTAACCCCGGGGCAGGGGGCTACGAGCAGTACTTC.

This clonotype was counted ten times or more. The chain's CDR3 is CAARSGGQETQYF. CDR3 bases: TGTGCCGCCCGCAGTGGCGGCCAAGAGACCCAGTACTTC. The rearrangement uses TRBV30 and TRBJ2-5; D gene ambiguous. V was pared by 8 bases and J by 1 base, with 14 bases between. Per germline, CDR1 GTSNPN and CDR2 SVGIG (reference sequence). The CDR3 is 13 residues long.

There are a few counts of this clonotype. The chain joins TRBV7-9 to TRBJ2-7; D is unclear. There are 16 residues in the CDR3. Germline lookup yields CDR1 SEHNR and CDR2 FQNEAQ (reference sequence). Deletions cut 5 bases from V and 2 bases from J, with 19 bases between. The CDR3: CASSHYRSAPPYEQYF. In DNA form, the CDR3 reads TGTGCCAGCAGCCACTACCGATCAGCGCCTCCCTACGAGCAGTACTTC.

This clonotype was counted a few times. The CDR3 loop is CASSSREPDRVGYEQYF. The CDR3 DNA is TGTGCCAGCAGCTCCCGGGAGCCAGACAGGGTTGGGTACGAGCAGTACTTC. The chain uses TRBV11-2 and TRBJ2-7; a weak D match, TRBD1 (7 bases). The CDR3 runs to 17 residues. Germline values: CDR1 SGHAT, CDR2 FQNNGV. Trimming cost V 4 bases and J 4 bases, with 23 bases left between them.

This clonotype was observed a handful of times. This sequence joins TRBV10-3 and TRBJ2-7; 12 bases map to TRBD2. CDR3 length: 13 amino acids. The ends lost 10 bases at V and 2 bases at J; junction bases unmatched: 3. Germline CDR1 reads ENHRY; CDR2 reads SYGVKD. This chain's CDR3 is CATRLAGAYEQYF. CDR3 nucleotide sequence: TGTGCCACACGACTAGCGGGAGCCTACGAGCAGTACTTC.

The rearrangement uses TRBV27 and TRBJ2-5; tentative D call: TRBD1 (5 bases). The V end was cut by 5 bases, the J end by 2 bases, with 15 bases between. There are 15 residues in the CDR3. Per germline, CDR1 MNHEY and CDR2 SMNVEV (reference sequence). The CDR3 loop reads CASSKTAGLQETQYF. The DNA for the CDR3 is TGTGCCAGCAGTAAGACGGCAGGGCTTCAAGAGACCCAGTACTTC.

This clonotype has only a few counts. This may arise from a read error, as a much more abundant clone is one base away. Here the CDR3 omits its conserved ending phenylalanine or tryptophan, so a read error is the likely source. The chain joins TRBV6-1 to TRBJ1-2; possible D gene TRBD1, 5 bases. This CDR3 contains 15 residues. CDR1 is MNHNS, CDR2 SASEGT, per germline. V dropped 4 bases and J dropped 3 bases, with 15 bases sitting between them. The CDR3: CASSVGDVPYYGYTL. In nucleotides, the CDR3 is TGTGCCAGCAGTGTTGGGGACGTTCCCTACTATGGCTACACCCTC.

Ten or more counts support this clonotype. The DNA of the CDR3 is TGTGCCAGCAGCGCCGGGTCCCAAGGCAATCAGCCCCAGCATTTT. This translates into CASSAGSQGNQPQHF. The rearrangement links TRBV2 to TRBJ1-5; D is ambiguous. The length of the CDR3 is 15 residues. Germline-derived CDR1 and CDR2 are SNHLY and FYNNEI. The ends were cut back, 6 bases at V and 2 bases at J, with 14 bases in the middle.

This clonotype has a handful of counts. V gene TRBV5-1 combines with J gene TRBJ2-3; TRBD2 aligns across 12 bases. Per germline, CDR1 SGHRS and CDR2 YFSETQ. V was pared by 4 bases and J by 4 bases, with 4 bases of the junction left unmatched. CDR3 length equals 15 residues. CDR3 nucleotide sequence: TGCGCCAGCAGCCCACTAGCGGGGGGACCAGATACGCAGTATTTT. This gives the protein CASSPLAGGPDTQYF.

This clonotype was detected ten times or more. The gene calls are TRBV12-3 or TRBV12-4 and TRBJ1-2, with TRBD1 as a possible D gene (6 bases). Trimming left V 5 bases short and J 1 base short, with 11 bases between. CDR3 length: 14 amino acids. This chain's CDR3 is CASSIGQINYGYTF. CDR3 DNA sequence: TGTGCCAGCAGTATTGGACAGATTAACTATGGCTACACCTTC.

This clonotype showed up just a few times. The chain uses TRBV6-2 or TRBV6-3 and TRBJ2-7; 10 nucleotides align to TRBD1. Germline-derived CDR1 and CDR2 are MNHEY and SVGEGT. Unmatched junction bases numbered 8, after V lost 6 bases and J lost 3 bases. The CDR3 length is 15 residues. The chain's CDR3 is CASRMGQGQGYEQYF. The CDR3 DNA is TGTGCCAGCAGGATGGGACAGGGGCAAGGCTACGAGCAGTACTTC.

This clonotype was seen a few times. The chain recombines TRBV28 with TRBJ1-5; D might be TRBD1 (5 bases). The CDR3 loop spans 15 amino acids. V lost 4 bases and J 5 bases, leaving 15 bases between the germline ends. CDR1 and CDR2 (germline): MDHEN, SYDVKM. The CDR3 DNA reads TGTGCCAGCAGTTCGGGTGGGGGGAACGATCAGCCCCAGCATTTT. This gives the protein CASSSGGGNDQPQHF.

At least ten counts were recorded for this clonotype. V usage is TRBV7-2 and J usage is TRBJ1-2; 9 nucleotides agree with TRBD1. Per the germline V gene, CDR1 is SGHTA and CDR2 is FQGNSA. V dropped 5 bases and J dropped 3; count of bases not matched to a gene: 22. The CDR3 spans 20 residues. CDR3 coding DNA: TGTGCCAGCAGCGGAGCGACCGAAGGGGACAGGGATGGGGGCTACTATGGCTACACCTTC. Amino acid sequence: CASSGATEGDRDGGYYGYTF.

The chain uses TRBV20-1 and TRBJ1-4, with D uncertain. The CDR3 runs to 14 residues. CDR1 DFQATT and CDR2 SNEGSKA come from the germline V gene (reference sequence). Trimming shortened V by 0 bases and J by 8 bases, and 13 bases separated the two germline ends. The CDR3 DNA reads as TGCAGTGCTAGAGATGGGCGGCCTGCAGAAAAACTGTTTTTT. This encodes CSARDGRPAEKLFF.

This clonotype was counted at least ten times. In DNA, the CDR3 is TGTGCCAGCAGTTTCGGGACAGTCAACACCGGGGAGCTGTTTTTT. This gives the protein CASSFGTVNTGELFF. The gene calls are TRBV27 and TRBJ2-2; 7 bases fit TRBD1. With 3 bases clipped from V and 2 bases from J, the junction kept 3 bases outside the gene matches. Per the germline V gene, CDR1 is MNHEY and CDR2 is SMNVEV (reference sequence). The CDR3 is 15 amino acids.

In regard to this clonotype: A much larger clone lies one base from this, so it may be a read error. This rearrangement joins TRBV7-9 to TRBJ2-5; either TRBD1 or TRBD2 may fit D (6 bases each). Per the germline V gene, CDR1 is SEHNR and CDR2 is FQNEAQ (reference sequence). This CDR3 contains 15 residues. CDR3 residues: CASSSLGGPSETQHF. DNA of the CDR3: TGTGCCAGCAGCTCCCTAGGGGGGCCATCAGAGACCCAGCACTTC. The whole variable domain, remainder taken from reference TRBV7-9 and TRBJ2-5, is DTGVSQNPRHKITKRGQNVTFRCDPISEHNRLYWYRQTLGQGPEFLTYFQNEAQLEKSRLLSDRFSAERPKGSFSTLEIQRTEQGDSAMYLCASSSLGGPSETQHFGPGTRLLVL.

The rearrangement joins TRBV3-1 to TRBJ1-3; TRBD1 matches 7 bases. CDR1 is LGHDT and CDR2 is YNNKEL in the germline V gene (reference sequence). There are 15 residues in the CDR3. V shed 1 base, J shed 8 bases, and the junction held 8 bases outside the gene matches. CDR3 amino acids: CASSQGSGGMDTIYF. In DNA, the CDR3 is TGTGCCAGCAGCCAAGGTTCAGGGGGAATGGACACCATATATTTT.

This clonotype has a handful of counts. The V call is TRBV4-3, the J call TRBJ2-2, with D unresolved. Trimming stripped 0 bases from V and 6 bases from J, with 11 bases between. CDR3 length equals 15 residues. Per the germline V gene, CDR1 is LGHNA and CDR2 is YSLEER. DNA of the CDR3: TGCGCCAGCAGCCAAGACCTGACTTGGGCCGGGGAGCTGTTTTTT. Protein product: CASSQDLTWAGELFF.

V and J are TRBV12-3 or TRBV12-4 and TRBJ1-2, with D possibly being TRBD1 (6 bases). Trimming stripped 3 bases from V and 14 bases from J, with 22 bases between. This CDR3 has 14 residues. This chain's CDR3 is CASSFQGTDTEGTF. The CDR3 DNA reads TGTGCCAGCAGTTTTCAGGGGACGGACACGGAGGGGACCTTC.

This clonotype was observed at least ten times. The chain links TRBV28 to TRBJ1-6; maybe TRBD1 (5 bases). This CDR3 region has 16 residues. Germline V gene data show CDR1 as MDHEN and CDR2 as SYDVKM. Deletions cut 4 bases from V and 8 bases from J, with 18 bases between. This CDR3 reads CASSSPGTRGDSPLHF. The DNA of the CDR3 is TGTGCCAGCAGTTCCCCCGGCACACGGGGGGATTCACCCCTCCACTTT.

The chain has TRBV29-1 and TRBJ2-6; TRBD1 aligns across 11 bases. Losses at the gene ends were 1 base for V and 2 bases for J; bases not matched to a gene: 7. The CDR3 length is 18 residues. Per the germline V gene, CDR1 is SQVTM and CDR2 is ANQGSEA. Here the CDR3 reads CSVEAVPGQGAGANVLTF. CDR3 DNA: TGCAGCGTTGAAGCCGTACCGGGACAGGGGGCTGGGGCCAACGTCCTGACTTTC. The full variable domain, with the rest looked up from reference TRBV29-1 and TRBJ2-6, is SAVISQKPSRDICQRGTSLTIQCQVDSQVTMMFWYRQQPGQSLTLIATANQGSEATYESGFVIDKFPISRPNLTFSTLTVSNMSPEDSSIYLCSVEAVPGQGAGANVLTFGAGSRLTVL.

The genes are TRBV24-1 and TRBJ2-1; 11 bases are shared with TRBD1. V shed 4 bases, J shed 8 bases, and the junction held 6 bases outside the gene matches. The CDR3 length is 15 residues. CDR1 is KGHDR, CDR2 SFDVKD, per germline. The CDR3 DNA reads TGTGCCACCAGTGACACGGACAGGGGGCGGGATGAGCAGTTCTTC. Protein: CATSDTDRGRDEQFF.

The CDR3 spells CASSGLAGDKNIQYF. CDR3 DNA: TGTGCCAGCAGCGGACTAGCGGGAGACAAAAACATTCAGTACTTC. The chain uses TRBV7-9 and TRBJ2-4, with 13 bases that match TRBD2. CDR3 length: 15 residues. Germline CDR1 SEHNR, CDR2 FQNEAQ (reference sequence). The junction had 1 base not matched to a gene; V was cut back by 5 bases and J by 3 bases.

This clonotype has more than one count but fewer than ten. V is TRBV18 and J is TRBJ2-2; perhaps D is TRBD1 or TRBD2 (6 bases each). Trimming took off 1 base at V and 2 bases at J, with 11 bases between the two ends. This CDR3 has 16 residues. The germline V gene has CDR1 KGHSH and CDR2 LQKENI. The CDR3 here is CASSPRGATNTGELFF. In DNA form, the CDR3 reads TGTGCCAGCTCACCACGGGGGGCTACCAACACCGGGGAGCTGTTTTTT.